A selection of T cell receptor beta chains follows, all from one sample in a study of T cell repertoires in cytomegalovirus infection. TCRdb independently ran MiXCR on the reads; one entry per CDR3 protein. The profile shows some 940,000 distinct CDR3 sequences, approximately 31% of them singletons. These receptors' targets are unknown. This sample comprised cultured CD8+ T cells from PBMCs, obtained from culture after CMV antigen stimulation. These receptors all come from a human donor in good health (CMV status not recorded). Some clones in this sample may be carry-over from other donors' samples. Each CDR3 is given with its conserved first and last residue. D genes are given only for firm matches. A clone size is listed for some rows: how often the clone was seen (once, few, many), or a class if it is expanded.

many	TRBD1	TRBV27	15	TRBJ1-5	CASSPRDRSNQPQHF	TGTGCCAGCAGCCCCCGGGACAGAAGCAATCAGCCCCAGCATTTT
few	.	TRBV6-1	14	TRBJ2-7	CASSDYGESYEQYF	TGTGCCAGCAGTGACTACGGGGAAAGCTACGAGCAGTACTTC
.	.	TRBV15	12	TRBJ2-1	CATRGLYNKQFF	TGTGCCACCAGGGGACTCTACAATAAGCAGTTCTTC
.	.	TRBV19	11	TRBJ1-3	CASIRGNTIYF	TGTGCCAGTATAAGAGGAAACACCATATATTTT
few	.	TRBV7-9	18	TRBJ1-5	CASSSNRDPIRDNQPQHF	TGTGCCAGCAGCTCAAACCGGGACCCGATACGAGACAATCAGCCCCAGCATTTT
.	.	TRBV7-8	15	TRBJ2-5	CASSTPGGLQETQYF	TGTGCCAGCAGCACACCCGGGGGCCTCCAAGAGACCCAGTACTTC
.	.	TRBV5-4	15	TRBJ2-1	CASSFRGTPYNEQFF	TGTGCCAGCAGCTTTCGGGGGACACCCTACAATGAGCAGTTCTTC
.	.	TRBV6-2/TRBV6-3	12	TRBJ2-1	CACSPLYNEQFF	TGTGCCTGCAGTCCCCTCTACAATGAGCAGTTCTTC
.	.	TRBV13	16	TRBJ1-3	CASSLGVYGSGNTIYF	TGTGCCAGCAGCTTAGGGGTGTACGGCTCTGGAAACACCATATATTTT
few	.	TRBV3-1	16	TRBJ1-1	CASTHLGAHAIGEAFF	TGTGCCAGCACCCACCTGGGAGCTCATGCAATTGGCGAAGCTTTCTTT
.	TRBD1	TRBV2	16	TRBJ1-5	CASGGVGTGGNQPQHF	TGTGCCAGCGGAGGAGTTGGGACAGGGGGGAATCAGCCCCAGCATTTT
.	.	TRBV7-9	15	TRBJ1-1	CASSLYVGPDTEAFF	TGTGCCAGCAGCTTATATGTCGGGCCGGACACTGAAGCTTTCTTT
few	.	TRBV7-6	15	TRBJ2-1	CASSFIPGVNDEQFF	TGTGCCAGCAGCTTTATTCCGGGGGTTAACGATGAGCAGTTCTTC
few	.	TRBV12-5	14	TRBJ1-2	CASGLPGDVYGYTF	TGTGCTAGTGGTTTGCCAGGAGACGTCTATGGCTACACCTTC
.	.	TRBV5-5	14	TRBJ1-1	CASSLWGLGTEAFF	TGTGCCAGCAGCTTATGGGGGCTGGGCACTGAAGCTTTCTTT
.	.	TRBV12-3/TRBV12-4	15	TRBJ1-3	CASKTGVTTGNTIYF	TGTGCCAGCAAAACAGGCGTAACTACTGGAAACACCATATATTTT
few	.	TRBV12-3/TRBV12-4	15	TRBJ2-3	CASWGGQTSTDTQYF	TGTGCCAGTTGGGGGGGACAGACTAGCACAGATACGCAGTATTTT
few	.	TRBV12-3/TRBV12-4	16	TRBJ1-2	CASNDLLGQDGSGYTF	TGTGCCAGCAACGATCTTCTGGGGCAGGACGGGAGTGGCTACACCTTC
.	.	TRBV10-2	13	TRBJ1-5	CASSESSQQPQHF	TGCGCCAGCAGTGAGTCGAGCCAACAGCCCCAGCATTTT
many	.	TRBV7-2	14	TRBJ1-2	CASSQGVRNYGYTF	TGTGCCAGCAGCCAGGGAGTCAGAAACTATGGCTACACCTTC
.	.	TRBV7-9	14	TRBJ1-2	CASSIGAANYGYTF	TGTGCCAGCAGCATAGGGGCAGCTAACTATGGCTACACCTTC
few	.	TRBV6-1	14	TRBJ1-1	CASHNWAGTTEAFF	TGTGCCAGCCACAATTGGGCAGGAACCACTGAAGCTTTCTTT